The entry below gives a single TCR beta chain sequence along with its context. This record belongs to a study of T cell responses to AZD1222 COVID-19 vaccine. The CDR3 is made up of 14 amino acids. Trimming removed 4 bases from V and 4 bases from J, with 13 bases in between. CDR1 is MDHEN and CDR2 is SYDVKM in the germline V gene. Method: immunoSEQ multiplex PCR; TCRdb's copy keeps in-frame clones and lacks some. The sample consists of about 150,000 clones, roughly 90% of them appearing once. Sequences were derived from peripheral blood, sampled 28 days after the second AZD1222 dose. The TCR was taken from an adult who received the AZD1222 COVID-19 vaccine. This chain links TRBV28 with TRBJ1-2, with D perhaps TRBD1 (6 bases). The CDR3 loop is CASSSSGDLYGYTF. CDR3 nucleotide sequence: TGTGCCAGCAGTTCATCAGGGGACCTCTATGGCTACACCTTC.